The 5 T cell receptor beta chains below come from one sample, sequenced in a study of cytomegalovirus exposure and HLA in healthy donors. 13 Jbeta primers and 60 Vbeta primers were used for the PCR. The assay was immunoSEQ multiplex PCR, and TCRdb's table has in-frame clones only and misses some. The top ten clones hold approximately 5.4% of a sample with around 62,000 clones, around 74% of them seen once. The specimen was PBMCs. The receptors shown here come from a male donor in good health and CMV-seropositive.

The genes are TRBV2 and TRBJ1-1; no clear D gene. This CDR3 has 13 amino acids. Trimming left V 6 bases short and J 5 bases short, with 13 bases between. Germline assignment: CDR1 SNHLY and CDR2 FYNNEI. CDR3 nucleotides: TGTGCCAGCAGAAGGACGGGAGTTACTGAAGCTTTCTTT. This sequence encodes CASRRTGVTEAFF.

The chain combines TRBV29-1 with TRBJ2-2; 9 nucleotides line up with TRBD2. With V trimmed by 7 bases and J by 8 bases, 5 bases remained unmatched. This CDR3 has 12 residues. Per germline, CDR1 SQVTM and CDR2 ANQGSEA. CDR3 amino acids: CSGRTSGGELFF. The CDR3 region has the DNA TGCAGCGGGAGAACTAGCGGGGGGGAGCTGTTTTTT.

This clone was detected a few times. The genes are TRBV29-1 and TRBJ2-1, with D possibly being TRBD2 (7 bases). Trimming stripped 4 bases from V and 3 bases from J, with 10 bases between. CDR1 SQVTM and CDR2 ANQGSEA come from the germline V gene. The CDR3 has 13 residues. The CDR3 sequence: CSVAGGLYNEQFF. CDR3 sequence (DNA): TGCAGCGTTGCCGGGGGGCTCTACAATGAGCAGTTCTTC.

V and J are TRBV11-2 and TRBJ1-1; no reliable D call. Germline-derived CDR1 and CDR2 are SGHAT and FQNNGV. V was shortened by 5 bases and J by 0 bases, with 13 bases between the two germline ends. The CDR3 extends over 15 amino acids. DNA of the CDR3: TGTGCCAGCAGCACCGCAGGTTTCATGAACACTGAAGCTTTCTTT. Protein sequence: CASSTAGFMNTEAFF. Combining the CDR3 with reference TRBV11-2 and TRBJ1-1 gives the whole variable domain EAGVAQSPRYKIIEKRQSVAFWCNPISGHATLYWYQQILGQGPKLLIQFQNNGVVDDSQLPKDRFSAERLKGVDSTLKIQPAKLEDSAVYLCASSTAGFMNTEAFFGQGTRLTVV.

This clone was recorded a few times. This rearrangement joins TRBV6-6 to TRBJ1-4, with D possibly matching TRBD1 (6 bases). Germline V gene data show CDR1 as MNHNY and CDR2 as SVGAGI (reference sequence). The V gene lost 7 bases and the J gene lost 5 bases, with 11 bases spanning the gap. The CDR3 spans 13 residues. The CDR3 spells CASMNQGNEKLFF. The CDR3 coding sequence is TGTGCCAGCATGAATCAGGGGAATGAAAAACTGTTTTTT.